The 14 T cell receptor beta chains below all came from one sample that was sequenced in a study of CD8 T cells in acute hepatitis C reinfection. Time point meaning: naive CD8 control sorted from an acute-time-point sample. The data were produced by immunoSEQ multiplex PCR, yet TCRdb's version contains in-frame clones alone and is incomplete. The sample shows approximately 39,000 clones, about 87% of them seen only once. Sequencing input: naive CD8+ T cells from PBMCs. The source is a man in his thirties or forties with chronic hepatitis C.

The V gene is TRBV7-9, the J gene TRBJ1-6; no clear D gene. CDR3 length equals 11 residues. Deletions cut 9 bases from V and 7 bases from J, with 7 bases between. Germline values: CDR1 SEHNR, CDR2 FQNEAQ (reference sequence). The CDR3 coding sequence is TGTGCCAGTTCAGGAAATTCACCCCTCCACTTT. Translating it yields CASSGNSPLHF. Based on the CDR3 plus reference TRBV7-9 and TRBJ1-6, the full variable domain is DTGVSQNPRHKITKRGQNVTFRCDPISEHNRLYWYRQTLGQGPEFLTYFQNEAQLEKSRLLSDRFSAERPKGSFSTLEIQRTEQGDSAMYLCASSGNSPLHFGNGTRLTVT.

The gene calls are TRBV7-8 and TRBJ2-7; either TRBD1 or TRBD2 may supply D (5 bases each). The CDR3 is made up of 15 amino acids. Trimming pared 5 bases from V and 4 bases from J, leaving 18 bases between. Germline V gene data show CDR1 as SGHVS and CDR2 as FQNEAQ. The CDR3 spells CASSARLGGSYEQYF. In DNA, the CDR3 is TGTGCCAGCAGCGCGCGCCTTGGGGGTTCGTACGAGCAGTACTTC.

This chain connects TRBV2 to TRBJ1-4; D gene uncertain. The CDR3 is made up of 15 amino acids. V lost 3 bases, J lost 5 bases, and 13 bases lay in between. Germline V gene sequence: CDR1 SNHLY, CDR2 FYNNEI. The CDR3 nucleotides read TGTGCCAGCAGTGAGGGAGGTGGTGCCAATGAAAAACTGTTTTTT. Translated, it gives CASSEGGGANEKLFF.

V and J are TRBV27 and TRBJ2-1; D gene ambiguous. CDR3 size: 13 residues. Germline CDR1 is MNHEY and CDR2 is SMNVEV (reference sequence). Trimming shortened V by 2 bases and J by 4 bases, and 6 bases separated the two germline ends. The CDR3 region has the DNA TGTGCCAGCAGTTTAGCTAGTTACAATGAGCAGTTCTTC. This codes for CASSLASYNEQFF.

The CDR3 sequence is CASSPPASYEQYF. In DNA form, the CDR3 reads TGTGCCAGCAGCCCCCCTGCCTCCTACGAGCAGTACTTC. This chain uses TRBV6-5 with TRBJ2-7; D remains unclear. CDR1 MNHEY and CDR2 SVGAGI come from the germline V gene. Trimming removed 6 bases from V and 0 bases from J, with 9 bases in between. The CDR3 runs to 13 residues.

CDR3 bases: TGCGCCAGCAGCCCGGGAGTGTATTTGAACACTGAAGCTTTCTTT. Protein product: CASSPGVYLNTEAFF. The rearrangement joins TRBV4-3 to TRBJ1-1; no reliable D call. The CDR3 has 15 amino acids. CDR1 and CDR2 from the germline V gene are LGHNA and YSLEER. Trimming shortened V by 4 bases and J by 0 bases, and 12 bases separated the two germline ends.

Written as DNA, the CDR3 is TGTGCCAGCAGCTTACTAGCGGGGGGGTCAGATACGCAGTATTTT. Its protein is CASSLLAGGSDTQYF. This chain joins TRBV7-2 and TRBJ2-3; 12 bases agree with TRBD2. Germline CDR1 and CDR2: SGHTA and FQGNSA. The trim removed 2 bases at V and 4 bases at J, leaving 1 base unmatched. This CDR3 comprises 15 residues.

This chain uses TRBV13 with TRBJ2-1, with a tentative D call TRBD1 (5 bases). Deletions cut 1 base from V and 5 bases from J, with 18 bases between. CDR1 PRHDT and CDR2 FYEKMQ come from the germline V gene (reference sequence). This CDR3 contains 17 residues. The CDR3 DNA reads as TGTGCCAGCAGCTTAGAACTACAGGCGCATAGCCACAATGAGCAGTTCTTC. Protein product: CASSLELQAHSHNEQFF.

The V and J genes are TRBV27 and TRBJ1-1, with a tentative D call TRBD1 (5 bases). In germline, CDR1 is MNHEY, CDR2 SMNVEV (reference sequence). V lost 5 bases and J lost 2, with 12 bases in between. The CDR3 runs 14 residues. CDR3 protein: CASSILGVNTEAFF. CDR3 nucleotides: TGTGCCAGCAGTATCCTGGGGGTTAACACTGAAGCTTTCTTT.

The chain combines TRBV7-9 with TRBJ2-7; D is perhaps TRBD1 (6 bases). Germline values: CDR1 SEHNR, CDR2 FQNEAQ (reference sequence). The ends were cut back, 5 bases at V and 9 bases at J, with 17 bases in the middle. The CDR3 extends over 13 amino acids. CDR3 protein: CASSPPDSRGQYF. CDR3 bases: TGTGCCAGCAGCCCACCGGACAGCCGGGGGCAGTACTTC.

The CDR3 coding sequence is TGTGCCAGCAGCCCCCAGACGGGGTGGCAGTACTTC. Translated, it gives CASSPQTGWQYF. This chain uses TRBV7-9 with TRBJ2-7; possible D gene TRBD2, 5 bases. V lost 5 bases and J lost 9, with 14 bases in between. The germline CDR1 and CDR2 sequences are SEHNR and FQNEAQ (reference sequence). This CDR3 spans 12 amino acids. The full variable domain, with the rest looked up from reference TRBV7-9 and TRBJ2-7, is DTGVSQNPRHKITKRGQNVTFRCDPISEHNRLYWYRQTLGQGPEFLTYFQNEAQLEKSRLLSDRFSAERPKGSFSTLEIQRTEQGDSAMYLCASSPQTGWQYFGPGTRLTVT.

The table lists this clone with a count of one. The chain employs TRBV5-4 and TRBJ2-3; possible D gene TRBD2, 6 bases. CDR1 is SGHNT and CDR2 is YYREEE in the germline V gene (reference sequence). CDR3 size: 16 residues. V lost 2 bases and J lost 5, with 18 bases in between. The CDR3 sequence is CASSFRETRRRDTQYF. DNA for the CDR3: TGTGCCAGCAGCTTTCGCGAGACTAGAAGGAGAGATACGCAGTATTTT.

The chain carries TRBV5-4 and TRBJ2-1, with a weak D call TRBD2 (6 bases). Germline V gives CDR1 SGHNT, CDR2 YYREEE (reference sequence). Trimming cost V 4 bases and J 6 bases, with 14 bases left between them. The CDR3 has 14 amino acids. The CDR3 bases are TGTGCCAGCAGCGACCGGGGACTCTCCAATGAGCAGTTCTTC. Protein product: CASSDRGLSNEQFF. The whole variable domain, remainder taken from reference TRBV5-4 and TRBJ2-1, is ETGVTQSPTHLIKTRGQQVTLRCSSQSGHNTVSWYQQALGQGPQFIFQYYREEENGRGNFPPRFSGLQFPNYSSELNVNALELDDSALYLCASSDRGLSNEQFFGPGTRLTVL.

The genes are TRBV19 and TRBJ2-7, with D maybe TRBD1 (6 bases). There are 15 residues in the CDR3. The V and J ends lost 5 bases and 3 bases respectively, with 17 bases between them. In germline, CDR1 is LNHDA, CDR2 SQIVND (reference sequence). The CDR3 loop reads CASSSQGVKIYEQYF. For the CDR3, the DNA is TGTGCCAGTAGTTCACAGGGCGTTAAAATCTACGAGCAGTACTTC.